This T cell receptor beta chain was captured by sequencing in a study of T cells in localized non-small cell lung cancer. The study's findings and limits: Researchers found a median roughly 56 of the top 100 tumor clones in adjacent lung. In uninvolved adjacent lung, T cell clonality reached its highest value, exceeding tumor. Density of T cells in blood, when higher, went with longer overall survival.

Sequenced by immunoSEQ multiplex PCR; TCRdb stores in-frame clones only, minus some. The repertoire includes roughly 70,000 clones, roughly nine tenths of them detected once, and about a fifth sits in the top ten. V gave up 6 bases and J gave up 4 bases; unmatched junction bases: 11. Germline V CDR1 and CDR2: ENHRY, SYGVKD. The CDR3 is made up of 16 amino acids. Comments on this clone: Antigen: not known.

This TCR came from a male donor aged 60 or older with stage III squamous cell lung carcinoma. Sequencing was performed on peripheral blood, taken before any cancer treatment. J is TRBJ1-3 and V is TRBV10-3, with 8 bases fitting TRBD1. The CDR3, as DNA: TGTGCCATCAGACCGTTCGGACAGGGAAGCGGAAACACCATATATTTT. Residues: CAIRPFGQGSGNTIYF.